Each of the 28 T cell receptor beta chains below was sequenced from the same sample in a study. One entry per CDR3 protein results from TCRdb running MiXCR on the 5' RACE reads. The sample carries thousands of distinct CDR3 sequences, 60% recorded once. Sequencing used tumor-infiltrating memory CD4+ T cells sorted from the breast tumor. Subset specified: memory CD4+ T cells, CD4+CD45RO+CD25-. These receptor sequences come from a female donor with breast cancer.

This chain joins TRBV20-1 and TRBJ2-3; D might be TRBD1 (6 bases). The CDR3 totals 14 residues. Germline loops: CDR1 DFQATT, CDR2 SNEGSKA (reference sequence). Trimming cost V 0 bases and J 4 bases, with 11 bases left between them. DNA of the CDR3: TGCAGTGCTAGAGACGGGGCAGGGGCAGATACGCAGTATTTT. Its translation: CSARDGAGADTQYF.

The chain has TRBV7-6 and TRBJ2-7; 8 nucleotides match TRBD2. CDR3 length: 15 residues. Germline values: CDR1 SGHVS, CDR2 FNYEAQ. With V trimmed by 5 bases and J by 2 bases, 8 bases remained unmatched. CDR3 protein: CASSPRYSGTYEQYF. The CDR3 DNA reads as TGTGCCAGCAGCCCCCGGTATAGCGGGACCTACGAGCAGTACTTC. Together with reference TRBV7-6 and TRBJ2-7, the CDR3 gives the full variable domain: GAGVSQSPRYKVTKRGQDVALRCDPISGHVSLYWYRQALGQGPEFLTYFNYEAQQDKSGLPNDRFSAERPEGSISTLTIQRTEQRDSAMYRCASSPRYSGTYEQYFGPGTRLTVT.

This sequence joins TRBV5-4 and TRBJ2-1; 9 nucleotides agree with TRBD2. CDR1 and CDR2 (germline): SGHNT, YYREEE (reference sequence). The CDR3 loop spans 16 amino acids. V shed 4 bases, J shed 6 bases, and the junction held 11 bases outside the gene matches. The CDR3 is CASSLPPAGGGNEQFF. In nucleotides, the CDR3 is TGTGCCAGCAGCCTCCCTCCCGCGGGGGGGGGCAATGAGCAGTTCTTC.

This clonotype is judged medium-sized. The CDR3 region has the DNA TGCGCCAGCAGCCAAGTGGGCCGGGACAGGGGGAACATTCAGTACTTC. Its protein product is CASSQVGRDRGNIQYF. This chain connects TRBV4-1 to TRBJ2-4; 11 positions match TRBD1. V lost 1 base, J lost 7 bases, and 6 bases stayed unmatched. Germline CDR1 MGHRA, CDR2 YSYEKL. The CDR3 contains 16 residues.

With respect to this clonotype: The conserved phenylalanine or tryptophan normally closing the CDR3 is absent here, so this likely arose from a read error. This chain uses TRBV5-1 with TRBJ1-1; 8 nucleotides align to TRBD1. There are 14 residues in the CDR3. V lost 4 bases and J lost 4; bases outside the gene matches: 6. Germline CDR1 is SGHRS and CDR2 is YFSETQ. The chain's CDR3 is CASSPTGEGTEAFS. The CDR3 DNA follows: TGCGCCAGCAGCCCGACAGGGGAGGGCACTGAAGCTTTCTCT.

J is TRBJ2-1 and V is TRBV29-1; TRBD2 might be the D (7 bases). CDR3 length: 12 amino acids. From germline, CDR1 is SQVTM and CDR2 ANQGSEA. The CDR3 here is CNAGAAGENQFF. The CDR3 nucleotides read TGCAACGCGGGGGCCGCGGGAGAGAACCAGTTCTTC.

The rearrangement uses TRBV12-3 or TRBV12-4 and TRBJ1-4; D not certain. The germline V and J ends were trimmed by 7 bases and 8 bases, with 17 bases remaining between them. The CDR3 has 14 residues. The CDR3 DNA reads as TGTGCCAGCACCGCTGGAGGGCAAAGGGAAAAACTGTTTTTT. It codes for CASTAGGQREKLFF.

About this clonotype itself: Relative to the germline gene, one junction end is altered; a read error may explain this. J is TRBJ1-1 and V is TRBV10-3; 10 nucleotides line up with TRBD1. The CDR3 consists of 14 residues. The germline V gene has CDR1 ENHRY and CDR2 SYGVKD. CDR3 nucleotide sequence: TGTGCCATCAATTCGGACAGGGGGGACACCGAAGCTTTCTTT. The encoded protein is CAINSDRGDTEAFF.

Written as DNA, the CDR3 is TGTGCCAGCAGCGTAGGTTATCAAAACATTCAGTACTTC. The encoded protein is CASSVGYQNIQYF. The rearrangement joins TRBV9 to TRBJ2-4, with D uncertain. Looked up from germline, CDR1 is SGDLS and CDR2 is YYNGEE. CDR3 size: 13 residues. With 0 bases removed from V and 5 bases from J, the gap between germline ends came to 6 bases.

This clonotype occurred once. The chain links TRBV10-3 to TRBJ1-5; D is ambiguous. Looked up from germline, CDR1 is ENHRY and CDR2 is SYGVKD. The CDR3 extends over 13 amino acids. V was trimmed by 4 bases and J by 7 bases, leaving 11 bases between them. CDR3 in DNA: TGTGCCATCAGTGCCTCGGTAGGACAGCCCCAGCATTTT. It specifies CAISASVGQPQHF.

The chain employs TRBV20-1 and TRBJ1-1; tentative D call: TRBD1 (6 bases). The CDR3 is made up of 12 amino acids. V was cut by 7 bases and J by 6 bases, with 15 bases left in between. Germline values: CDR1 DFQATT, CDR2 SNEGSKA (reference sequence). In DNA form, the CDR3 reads TGCAGTGGGTGGGGGGCGTTCGCTGAAGCTTTCTTT. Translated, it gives CSGWGAFAEAFF.

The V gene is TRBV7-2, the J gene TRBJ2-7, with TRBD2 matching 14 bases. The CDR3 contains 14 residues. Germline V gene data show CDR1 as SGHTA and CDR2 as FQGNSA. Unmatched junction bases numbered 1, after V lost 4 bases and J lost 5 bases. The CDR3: CASSSGLAGDEQYF. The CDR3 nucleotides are TGTGCCAGCAGCTCGGGACTAGCGGGAGACGAGCAGTACTTC.

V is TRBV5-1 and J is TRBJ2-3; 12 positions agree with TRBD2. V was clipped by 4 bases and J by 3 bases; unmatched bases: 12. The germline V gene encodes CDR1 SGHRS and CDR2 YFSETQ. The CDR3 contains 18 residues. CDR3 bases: TGCGCCAGCAGCCAATTCGCCCCGACTAGCGGGAGTACAGATACGCAGTATTTT. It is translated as CASSQFAPTSGSTDTQYF.

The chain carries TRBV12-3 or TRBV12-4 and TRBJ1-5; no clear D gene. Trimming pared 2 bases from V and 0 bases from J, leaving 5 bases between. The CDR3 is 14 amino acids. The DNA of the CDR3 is TGTGCCAGCAGTTTACGGGATAGCAATCAGCCCCAGCATTTT. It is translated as CASSLRDSNQPQHF.

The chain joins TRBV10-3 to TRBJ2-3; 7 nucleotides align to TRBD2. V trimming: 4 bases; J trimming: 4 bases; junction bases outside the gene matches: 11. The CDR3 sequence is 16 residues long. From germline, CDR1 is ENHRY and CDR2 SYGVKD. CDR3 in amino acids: CAISGGDYQDADTQYF. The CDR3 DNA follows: TGTGCCATCAGTGGAGGGGACTATCAGGACGCAGATACGCAGTATTTT.

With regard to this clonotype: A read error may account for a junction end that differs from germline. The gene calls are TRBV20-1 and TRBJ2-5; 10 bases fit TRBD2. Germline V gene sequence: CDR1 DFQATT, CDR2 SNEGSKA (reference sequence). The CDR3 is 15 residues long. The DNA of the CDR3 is TGCAGTGCTAGAGAACCTAGCGGGAGCCTTGGGACCCATTACTTC. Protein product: CSAREPSGSLGTHYF.

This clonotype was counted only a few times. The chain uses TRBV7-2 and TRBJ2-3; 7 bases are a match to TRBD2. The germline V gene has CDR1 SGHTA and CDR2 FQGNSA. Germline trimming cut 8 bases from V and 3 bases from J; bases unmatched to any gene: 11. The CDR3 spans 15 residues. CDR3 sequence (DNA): TGTGCCAGCTCCGCCCGGCGGGGGAGGACAGATACGCAGTATTTT. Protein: CASSARRGRTDTQYF.

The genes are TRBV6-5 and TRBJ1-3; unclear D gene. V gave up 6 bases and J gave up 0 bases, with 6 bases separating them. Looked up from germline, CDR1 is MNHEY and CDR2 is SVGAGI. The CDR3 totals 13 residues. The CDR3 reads CASRGSSGNTIYF. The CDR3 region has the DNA TGTGCCAGCAGGGGAAGCTCTGGAAACACCATATATTTT.

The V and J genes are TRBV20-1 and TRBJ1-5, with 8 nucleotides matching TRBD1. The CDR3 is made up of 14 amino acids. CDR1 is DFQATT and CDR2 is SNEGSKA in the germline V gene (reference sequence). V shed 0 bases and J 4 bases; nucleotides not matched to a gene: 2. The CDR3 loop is CSARDRTGNQPQHF. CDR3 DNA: TGCAGTGCTAGAGATCGGACAGGGAATCAGCCCCAGCATTTT.

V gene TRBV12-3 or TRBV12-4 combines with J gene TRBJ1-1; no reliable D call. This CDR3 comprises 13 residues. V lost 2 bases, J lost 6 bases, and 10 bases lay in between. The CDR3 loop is CASSLLEEAEAFF. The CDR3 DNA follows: TGTGCCAGCAGTTTACTGGAGGAAGCTGAAGCTTTCTTT.

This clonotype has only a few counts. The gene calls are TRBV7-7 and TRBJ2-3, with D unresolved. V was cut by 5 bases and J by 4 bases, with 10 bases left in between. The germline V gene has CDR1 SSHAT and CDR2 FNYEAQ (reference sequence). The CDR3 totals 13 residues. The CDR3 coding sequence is TGTGCCAGCAGCCGCGACCGGGCAGATACGCAGTATTTT. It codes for CASSRDRADTQYF. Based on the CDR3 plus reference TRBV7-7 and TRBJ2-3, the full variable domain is GAGVSQSPRYKVTKRGQDVTLRCDPISSHATLYWYQQALGQGPEFLTYFNYEAQPDKSGLPSDRFSAERPEGSISTLTIQRTEQRDSAMYRCASSRDRADTQYFGPGTRLTVL.

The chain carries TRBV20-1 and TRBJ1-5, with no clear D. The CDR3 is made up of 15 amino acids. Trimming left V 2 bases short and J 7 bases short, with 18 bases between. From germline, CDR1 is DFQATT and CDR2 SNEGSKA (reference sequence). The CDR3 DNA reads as TGCAGTGCTAGACACCCCCCCGGCGTCGGACAGCCCCAGCATTTT. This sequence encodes CSARHPPGVGQPQHF.

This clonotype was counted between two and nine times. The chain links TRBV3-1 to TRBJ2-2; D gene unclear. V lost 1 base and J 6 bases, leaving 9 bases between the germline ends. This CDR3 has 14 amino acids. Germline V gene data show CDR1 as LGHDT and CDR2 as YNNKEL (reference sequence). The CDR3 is CASSQVRVSGELFF. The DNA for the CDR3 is TGTGCCAGCAGCCAAGTCAGAGTGTCCGGGGAGCTGTTTTTT.

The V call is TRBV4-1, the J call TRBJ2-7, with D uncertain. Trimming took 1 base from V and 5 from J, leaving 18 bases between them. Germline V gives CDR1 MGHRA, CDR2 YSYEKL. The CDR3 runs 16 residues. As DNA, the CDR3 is TGCGCCAGCAGCCAAGTGAATCTAATAGCCTGGGACGAGCAGTACTTC. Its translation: CASSQVNLIAWDEQYF.

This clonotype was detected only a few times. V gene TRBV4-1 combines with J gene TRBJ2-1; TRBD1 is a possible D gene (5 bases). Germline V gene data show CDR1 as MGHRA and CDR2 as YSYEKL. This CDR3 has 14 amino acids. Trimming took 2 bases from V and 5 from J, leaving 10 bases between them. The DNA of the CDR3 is TGCGCCAGCAGCCAACCGACAGACCACAATGAGCAGTTCTTC. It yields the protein CASSQPTDHNEQFF.

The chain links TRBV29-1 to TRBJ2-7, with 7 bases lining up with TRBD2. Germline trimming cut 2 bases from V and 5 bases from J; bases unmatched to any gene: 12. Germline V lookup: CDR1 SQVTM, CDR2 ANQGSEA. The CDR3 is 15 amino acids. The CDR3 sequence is CSVEQGRGGTDEQYF. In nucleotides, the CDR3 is TGCAGCGTTGAACAGGGTCGGGGAGGGACGGACGAGCAGTACTTC.

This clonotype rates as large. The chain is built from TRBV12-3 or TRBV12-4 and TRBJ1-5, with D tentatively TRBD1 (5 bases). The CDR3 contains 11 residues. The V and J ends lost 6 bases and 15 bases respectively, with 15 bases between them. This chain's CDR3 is CASSSPGTMHF. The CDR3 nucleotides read TGTGCCAGCAGCTCCCCTGGGACTATGCATTTT.

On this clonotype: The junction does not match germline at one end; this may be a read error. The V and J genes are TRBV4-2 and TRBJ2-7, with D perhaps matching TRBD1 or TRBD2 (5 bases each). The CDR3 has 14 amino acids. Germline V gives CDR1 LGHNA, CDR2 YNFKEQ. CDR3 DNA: TGTGCCAGCAGCGAAGAAGAGGGGTCCGACGAGCAGTACTTC. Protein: CASSEEEGSDEQYF.